Here is one T cell receptor beta chain with its context. What it binds is not known. Data came from immunoSEQ multiplex PCR; TCRdb stores just in-frame clones and leaves some out. Here the sample spans 950,000 to 1,100,000 clones, around 74% being singletons. These data are taken from a study of shared clonotypes between healthy human individuals. Findings and caveats of the study: Shared clonotypes across all four donors exceeded non-shared ones in generation probability. Clonotype sharing among donors was thought likely to change with sequencing depth.

V was clipped by 7 bases and J by 6 bases; unmatched bases: 3. CDR3 length equals 14 residues. Looked up from germline, CDR1 is LNHDA and CDR2 is SQIVND (reference sequence). A split of CD4+ cells into CD45RA+ naive and CD45RA-negative memory subsets was performed. This TCR was sampled from a man aged 18 to 29 in good health. This chain uses TRBV19 with TRBJ2-6; TRBD1 agrees at 10 bases. Sequencing was performed on memory CD4+ T cells sorted from blood. This sample's subset: CD45RA-negative fraction. CDR3 loop: CASIGQGEANVLTF. CDR3 in DNA: TGTGCCAGTATAGGACAGGGGGAGGCCAACGTCCTGACTTTC.